These T cell receptor beta chains were read from a single sample in a study of immune evolution from preneoplasia to lung adenocarcinoma. Assay: immunoSEQ multiplex PCR; the TCRdb copy retains only in-frame clones and omits some. The sample holds 6,500 to 7,500 clones, about 80% seen once. The source material was FFPE invasive lung adenocarcinoma tissue. The receptors were sampled from a person aged 40 to 50 with lung adenocarcinoma. CDR3s leave out the opening cysteine and the closing phenylalanine or tryptophan. Each record gives: J gene, V gene, CDR3 protein.

>TRBJ2-5|TRBV5-1
ASIRSGGLEETQY
>TRBJ2-2|TRBV5-1
ASSLARDTGELF
>TRBJ2-4|TRBV14
ASSHKDRDRSIQY
>TRBJ1-3|TRBV2
AKGQASPGNTIY
>TRBJ1-5|TRBV27
ASSLDRWKESNQPQH
>TRBJ1-1|TRBV5-6
ASSLQGLGVVTEAF
>TRBJ1-5|TRBV19
ASGGQGSMAQH
>TRBJ2-5|TRBV27
ASSLSRGQETQY
>TRBJ2-1|TRBV5-1
ASSFSGGDSSYNEQF
>TRBJ1-4|TRBV30
AWSVQGREEEKLF
>TRBJ1-6|TRBV7-3
ASSADWNSPLH
>TRBJ2-7|TRBV19
ASSPKGQEILYEQY
>TRBJ1-6|TRBV11-2
ASSRAENSPLH
>TRBJ2-1|TRBV7-2
ASSLAAQGGNEQF
>TRBJ2-1|TRBV19
ASSIRQSYNEQF
>TRBJ2-6|TRBV4-3
ASSQRTGGSGANVLT
>TRBJ1-2|TRBV29-1
SVLDGGRNYGYT
>TRBJ1-5|TRBV11-2
ASSGGGAQPQH
>TRBJ1-2|TRBV7-2
ASRSGGVPVGYT
>TRBJ2-7|TRBV7-9
ASSSRDYEQY
>TRBJ2-3|TRBV11-2
ASSGTGTGGTDTQY
>TRBJ2-7|TRBV5-1
ASSLASGKTYEQY
>TRBJ1-4|TRBV10-2
ASSRSGRTGAEKLF
>TRBJ1-1|TRBV18
ASSRERTENIEAF
>TRBJ1-6|TRBV7-3
ASSAGDYNSPLH
>TRBJ2-3|TRBV5-1
ASNFGGFGTDTQY
>TRBJ2-7|TRBV19
ASSNRGTYEQY
>TRBJ2-7|TRBV2
ASSRRQSYEQY
>TRBJ1-5|TRBV7-2
ASSRTGGNQPQH
>TRBJ1-2|TRBV5-1
ASSLGQVDYGYT
>TRBJ1-4|TRBV28
ASSLTTRREKLF
>TRBJ1-2|TRBV6-5
ASSYSGGYGYT
>TRBJ1-5|TRBV28
ASRTVQGNQPQH
>TRBJ2-3|TRBV29-1
SAPRGQSTDTQY
>TRBJ1-2|TRBV5-5
ASSPLERTLYGYT
>TRBJ2-1|TRBV9
ASSATMYNEQF
>TRBJ2-7|TRBV2
ASSEFIHEQY
>TRBJ1-5|TRBV6-4
ASSDSNHDRNQPQH
>TRBJ1-5|TRBV2
ASSELRGRQPQH
>TRBJ1-5|TRBV6-5
ASSYGSGGQQH
>TRBJ1-1|TRBV7-9
ASTIMGTGDTEAF
>TRBJ1-1|TRBV2
ASSVQGAYTEAF
>TRBJ2-3|TRBV2
ASSREERSTDTQY
>TRBJ1-1|TRBV11-3
ASSFKGSSGTEAF
>TRBJ1-2|TRBV6-1
ASSEGLGTRYGYT
>TRBJ2-7|TRBV18
ASSPPGKSYEQY
>TRBJ1-2|TRBV30
AWTSVGGYT
>TRBJ2-1|TRBV10-2
ASSLAGGREGEQF
>TRBJ2-2|TRBV5-5
ASSLTGANTGELF
>TRBJ1-3|TRBV4-3
ASSQNPNTGAGNTIY
>TRBJ2-7|TRBV14
ASSLAGTSEQY
>TRBJ2-5|TRBV9
ASSPPGQGPVTQY
>TRBJ1-6|TRBV6-5
ASSLQPSGGYSPLH
>TRBJ1-1|TRBV30
AWSVPWGYSNTEAF